The 10 T cell receptor beta chains in this list originate from one sample, sequenced in a study of cytomegalovirus exposure and HLA in healthy donors. PCR amplification relied on 60 Vbeta primers (plus 13 Jbeta primers). The method was immunoSEQ multiplex PCR; TCRdb's version includes in-frame clones alone and lacks a portion of them. The sample yields 75,000 to 95,000 clones, 80% to 90% seen once. The material sequenced was PBMCs. The receptors derive from a woman younger than 30 in good health and CMV-seropositive.

The chain uses TRBV5-1 and TRBJ2-7; possible D gene TRBD1, 6 bases. This CDR3 is 15 amino acids long. Germline CDR1 reads SGHRS; CDR2 reads YFSETQ. The V end lost 0 bases, the J end lost 0 bases, and 10 bases lay between the germline ends. DNA of the CDR3: TGCGCCAGCAGCTTGGTAGTGGACAGCTCCTACGAGCAGTACTTC. It specifies CASSLVVDSSYEQYF.

V and J are TRBV5-4 and TRBJ2-1, with D hard to call. CDR3 length: 14 amino acids. V was shortened by 1 base and J by 0 bases, with 5 bases between the two germline ends. CDR1 SGHNT and CDR2 YYREEE come from the germline V gene (reference sequence). CDR3 nucleotide sequence: TGTGCCAGCAGCTTGTCCAGCTCCTACAATGAGCAGTTCTTC. Its translation: CASSLSSSYNEQFF. Drawing the rest from reference TRBV5-4 and TRBJ2-1, the complete variable domain is ETGVTQSPTHLIKTRGQQVTLRCSSQSGHNTVSWYQQALGQGPQFIFQYYREEENGRGNFPPRFSGLQFPNYSSELNVNALELDDSALYLCASSLSSSYNEQFFGPGTRLTVL.

The chain recombines TRBV20-1 with TRBJ2-1; no reliable D call. The V gene lost 3 bases and the J gene lost 9 bases, with 9 bases spanning the gap. Germline V gene sequence: CDR1 DFQATT, CDR2 SNEGSKA (reference sequence). The CDR3 contains 11 residues. The CDR3: CSARKEAEQFF. The CDR3 bases are TGCAGTGCTAGGAAAGAGGCTGAGCAGTTCTTC.

The chain is built from TRBV6-1 and TRBJ2-7; D uncertain. Germline CDR1 MNHNS, CDR2 SASEGT. The length of the CDR3 is 13 residues. The V end was cut by 8 bases, the J end by 5 bases, with 16 bases between. In DNA, the CDR3 is TGTGCCAGCGTGGGCCTCCTCCTCCACGAGCAGTACTTC. Amino acid sequence: CASVGLLLHEQYF.

This clone was counted only a few times. The chain is built from TRBV19 and TRBJ1-1; D not resolved. This CDR3 comprises 13 residues. V lost 7 bases, J lost 0 bases, and 9 bases lay in between. Germline CDR1 LNHDA, CDR2 SQIVND (reference sequence). CDR3: CASKNMMNTEAFF. CDR3 DNA sequence: TGTGCCAGTAAGAACATGATGAACACTGAAGCTTTCTTT.

The chain recombines TRBV7-2 with TRBJ1-5; D uncertain. CDR1 and CDR2 (germline): SGHTA, FQGNSA. V was clipped by 3 bases and J by 6 bases, with 6 bases between them. This CDR3 has 12 amino acids. CDR3 residues: CASSLIGQPQHF. CDR3 nucleotides: TGTGCCAGCAGCTTGATCGGTCAGCCCCAGCATTTT.

The J gene is TRBJ1-6, the V gene TRBV2, with D possibly TRBD1 on 5 matching bases. Trimming removed 5 bases from V and 0 bases from J, with 14 bases in between. CDR1 and CDR2 (germline): SNHLY, FYNNEI. The CDR3 extends over 17 amino acids. CDR3 amino acids: CASSLREGRSYNSPLHF. The DNA for the CDR3 is TGTGCCAGCAGTTTGAGGGAGGGGCGCTCCTATAATTCACCCCTCCACTTT.

The chain employs TRBV14 and TRBJ1-1, with D uncertain. Germline CDR1 is SGHDN and CDR2 is FVKESK. V was cut by 1 base and J by 5 bases, with 8 bases left in between. This CDR3 spans 13 amino acids. The CDR3 DNA reads as TGTGCCAGCAGCCAAGGCAGGTTAACTGAAGCTTTCTTT. Protein: CASSQGRLTEAFF.

J is TRBJ1-2 and V is TRBV25-1; no clear D. This CDR3 region has 14 residues. CDR1 MGHDK and CDR2 SYGVNS come from the germline V gene. The ends were cut back, 1 base at V and 1 base at J, with 7 bases in the middle. CDR3 nucleotides: TGTGCCAGCAGTGAATTAAACATTAACTATGGCTACACCTTC. Translating gives CASSELNINYGYTF.

The chain has TRBV11-2 and TRBJ2-2, with 11 bases lining up with TRBD2. This CDR3 region has 15 residues. In germline, CDR1 is SGHAT, CDR2 FQNNGV. The V and J ends lost 5 bases and 10 bases, in that order; junction bases with no gene match: 9. CDR3 bases: TGTGCCAGCAGCAGGTTTAGCGGGAGGGCTGAGGAGCTGTTTTTT. Translated, it gives CASSRFSGRAEELFF.